This entry describes one T cell receptor beta chain. The antigen remains unidentified. Germline and junction disagree at one end, which may indicate a read error. No cell sorting was done before RNA was extracted from the tissue. The library came from three nested PCR rounds adapted from ARM-PCR protocols. MiXCR, run by TCRdb on the multiplex PCR reads, gives a single entry per CDR3 protein. This table has 70,000 to 90,000 distinct CDR3 sequences, over 75% appearing once. The data belong to a study of tumor and adjacent non-tumor tissue in lung cancer. Study results and limitations: Top 100 clones took a larger repertoire share in normal lung.

The CDR3 contains 14 residues. Germline V gene sequence: CDR1 SQVTM, CDR2 ANQGSEA. The sequenced sample was lung tumor tissue. This clonotype originated in a woman in her forties or fifties with non-small cell lung cancer. The genes are TRBV29-1 and TRBJ2-5; no definite D call. CDR3 DNA sequence: TGCAGCGTTGAATACCCCGAAGAACAAGAGACCCAGCACTTC. Protein product: CSVEYPEEQETQHF.